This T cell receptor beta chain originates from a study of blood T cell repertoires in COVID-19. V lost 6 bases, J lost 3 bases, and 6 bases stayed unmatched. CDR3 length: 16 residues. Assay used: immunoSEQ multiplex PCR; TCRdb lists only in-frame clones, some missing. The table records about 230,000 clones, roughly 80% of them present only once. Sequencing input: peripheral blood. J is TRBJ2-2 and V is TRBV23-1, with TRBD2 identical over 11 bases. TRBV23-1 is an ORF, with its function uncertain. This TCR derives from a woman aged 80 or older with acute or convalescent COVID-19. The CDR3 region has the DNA TGCGCCAGCAGGACAACTAGCGGGAGTTACACCGGGGAGCTGTTTTTT. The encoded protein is CASRTTSGSYTGELFF.